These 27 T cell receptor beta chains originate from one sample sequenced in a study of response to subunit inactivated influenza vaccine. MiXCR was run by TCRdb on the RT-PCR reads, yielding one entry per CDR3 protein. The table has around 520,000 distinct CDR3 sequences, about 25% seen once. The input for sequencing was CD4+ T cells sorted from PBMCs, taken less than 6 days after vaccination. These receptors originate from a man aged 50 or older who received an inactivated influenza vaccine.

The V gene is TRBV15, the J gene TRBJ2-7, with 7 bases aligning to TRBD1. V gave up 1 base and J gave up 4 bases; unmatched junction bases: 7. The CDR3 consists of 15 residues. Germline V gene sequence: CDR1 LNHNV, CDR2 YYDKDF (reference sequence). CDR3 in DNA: TGTGCCACCAGCAGAGTCCCGACAGGGAGTTACGAGCAGTACTTC. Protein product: CATSRVPTGSYEQYF.

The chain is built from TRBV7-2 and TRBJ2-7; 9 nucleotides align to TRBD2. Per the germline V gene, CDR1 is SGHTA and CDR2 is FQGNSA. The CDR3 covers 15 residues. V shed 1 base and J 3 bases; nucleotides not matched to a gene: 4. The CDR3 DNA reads TGTGCCAGCAGCTTAGGACTAGCGGCTGGCTACGAGCAGTACTTC. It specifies CASSLGLAAGYEQYF.

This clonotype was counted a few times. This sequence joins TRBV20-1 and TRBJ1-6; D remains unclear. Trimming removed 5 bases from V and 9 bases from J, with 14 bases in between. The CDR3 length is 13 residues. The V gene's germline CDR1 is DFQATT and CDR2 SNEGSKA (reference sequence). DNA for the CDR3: TGCAGTGCTCCTCCCACCCTCCTTTCACCCCTCCACTTT. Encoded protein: CSAPPTLLSPLHF.

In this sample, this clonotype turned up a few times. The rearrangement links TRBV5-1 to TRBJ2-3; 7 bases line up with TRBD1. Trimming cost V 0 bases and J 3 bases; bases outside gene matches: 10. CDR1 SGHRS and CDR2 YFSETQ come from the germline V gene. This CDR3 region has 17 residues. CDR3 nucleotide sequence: TGCGCCAGCAGCTTGGATGTTAACAGGGGTAGTACAGATACGCAGTATTTT. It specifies CASSLDVNRGSTDTQYF.

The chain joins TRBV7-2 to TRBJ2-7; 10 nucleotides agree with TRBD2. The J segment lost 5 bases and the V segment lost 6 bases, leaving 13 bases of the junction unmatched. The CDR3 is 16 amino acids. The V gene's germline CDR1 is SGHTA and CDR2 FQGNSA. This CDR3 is CASSHSGRSGKHEQYF. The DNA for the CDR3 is TGTGCCAGCAGTCATAGCGGGAGGTCAGGTAAACACGAGCAGTACTTC.

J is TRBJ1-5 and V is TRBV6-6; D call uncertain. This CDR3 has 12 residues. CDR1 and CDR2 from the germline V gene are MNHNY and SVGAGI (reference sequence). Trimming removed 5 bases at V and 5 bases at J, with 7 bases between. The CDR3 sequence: CASSGQDQPQHF. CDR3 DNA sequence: TGTGCCAGCAGTGGTCAGGATCAGCCCCAGCATTTT.

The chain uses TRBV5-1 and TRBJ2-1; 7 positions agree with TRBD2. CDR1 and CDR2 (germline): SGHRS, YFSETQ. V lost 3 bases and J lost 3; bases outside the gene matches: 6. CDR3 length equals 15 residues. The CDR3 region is CASSSLGGDYNEQFF. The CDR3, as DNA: TGCGCCAGCAGCTCCCTGGGGGGGGACTACAATGAGCAGTTCTTC.

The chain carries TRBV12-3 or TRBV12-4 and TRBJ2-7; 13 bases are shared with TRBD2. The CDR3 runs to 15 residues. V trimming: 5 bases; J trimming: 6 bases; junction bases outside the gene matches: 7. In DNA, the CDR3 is TGTGCCAGCAGTCTAACTAGCGGGGGGGCTGGCGAGCAGTACTTC. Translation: CASSLTSGGAGEQYF.

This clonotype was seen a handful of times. The CDR3 reads CASSPLAGESTEQFF. In DNA form, the CDR3 reads TGTGCCAGCAGCCCACTAGCGGGAGAATCCACTGAGCAGTTCTTC. The chain is built from TRBV12-3 or TRBV12-4 and TRBJ2-1, with 11 bases aligning to TRBD2. CDR3 size: 15 residues. J gave up 9 bases and V 6 bases, and 10 bases lay outside the gene matches.

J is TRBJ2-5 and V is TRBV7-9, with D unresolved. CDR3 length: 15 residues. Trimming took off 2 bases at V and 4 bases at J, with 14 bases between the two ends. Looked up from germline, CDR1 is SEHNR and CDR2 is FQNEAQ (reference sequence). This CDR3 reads CASSLLTGATETQYF. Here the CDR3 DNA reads TGTGCCAGCAGCTTACTTACTGGCGCCACAGAGACCCAGTACTTC.

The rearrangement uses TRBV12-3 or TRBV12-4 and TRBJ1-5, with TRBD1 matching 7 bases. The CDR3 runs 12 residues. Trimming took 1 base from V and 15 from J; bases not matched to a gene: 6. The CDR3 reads CASSLDDRVLHF. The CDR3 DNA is TGTGCCAGCAGTTTAGACGACAGGGTGTTGCATTTT.

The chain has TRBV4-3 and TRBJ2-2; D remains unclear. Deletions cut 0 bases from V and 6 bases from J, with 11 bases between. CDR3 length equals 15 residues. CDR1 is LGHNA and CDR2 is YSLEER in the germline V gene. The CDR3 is CASSQDPRVPGELFF. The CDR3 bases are TGCGCCAGCAGCCAAGATCCCCGCGTTCCCGGGGAGCTGTTTTTT.

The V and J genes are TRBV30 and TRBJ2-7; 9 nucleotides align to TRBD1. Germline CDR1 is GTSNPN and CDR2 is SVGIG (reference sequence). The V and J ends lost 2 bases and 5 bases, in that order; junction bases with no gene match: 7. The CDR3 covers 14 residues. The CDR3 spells CAWSRRDRADEQYF. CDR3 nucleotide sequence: TGTGCCTGGAGTCGCCGGGACAGGGCGGACGAGCAGTACTTC.

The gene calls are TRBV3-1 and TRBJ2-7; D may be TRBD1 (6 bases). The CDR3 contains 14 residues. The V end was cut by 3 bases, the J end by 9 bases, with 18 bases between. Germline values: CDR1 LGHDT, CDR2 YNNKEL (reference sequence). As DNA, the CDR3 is TGTGCCAGCAGCCAGGGACACCCAGGAGCACCGCAGTACTTC. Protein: CASSQGHPGAPQYF.

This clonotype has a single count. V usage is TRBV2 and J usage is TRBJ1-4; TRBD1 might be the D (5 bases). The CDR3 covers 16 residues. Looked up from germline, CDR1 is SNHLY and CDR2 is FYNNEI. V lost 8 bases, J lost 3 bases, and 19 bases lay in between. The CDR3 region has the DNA TGTGCCAGCTCCCCACAACCCGGGACCCCTAATGAAAAACTGTTTTTT. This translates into CASSPQPGTPNEKLFF.

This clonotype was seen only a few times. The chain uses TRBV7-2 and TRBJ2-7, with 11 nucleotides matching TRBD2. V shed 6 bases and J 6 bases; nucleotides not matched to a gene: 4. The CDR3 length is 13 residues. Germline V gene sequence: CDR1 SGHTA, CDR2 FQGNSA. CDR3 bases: TGTGCCAGCAGAGATAGCGGGAGGGCCGAGCAGTACTTC. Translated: CASRDSGRAEQYF.

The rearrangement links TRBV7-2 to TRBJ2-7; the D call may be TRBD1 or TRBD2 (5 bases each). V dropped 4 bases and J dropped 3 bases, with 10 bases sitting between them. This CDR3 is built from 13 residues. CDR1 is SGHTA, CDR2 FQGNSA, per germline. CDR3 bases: TGTGCCAGCAGCTCCCGGGACCTCTACGAGCAGTACTTC. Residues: CASSSRDLYEQYF.

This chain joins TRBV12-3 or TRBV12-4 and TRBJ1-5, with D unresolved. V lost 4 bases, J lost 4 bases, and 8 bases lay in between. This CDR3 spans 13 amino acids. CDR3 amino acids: CASSSLDNQPQHF. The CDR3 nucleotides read TGTGCCAGCAGTTCTCTGGATAATCAGCCCCAGCATTTT.

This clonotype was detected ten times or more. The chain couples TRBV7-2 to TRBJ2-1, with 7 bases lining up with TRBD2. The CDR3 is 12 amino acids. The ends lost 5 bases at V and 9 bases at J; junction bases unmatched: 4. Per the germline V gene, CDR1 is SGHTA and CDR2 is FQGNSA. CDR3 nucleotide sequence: TGTGCCAGCAGCGCCACTAGCGTTGAGCAGTTCTTC. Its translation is CASSATSVEQFF.

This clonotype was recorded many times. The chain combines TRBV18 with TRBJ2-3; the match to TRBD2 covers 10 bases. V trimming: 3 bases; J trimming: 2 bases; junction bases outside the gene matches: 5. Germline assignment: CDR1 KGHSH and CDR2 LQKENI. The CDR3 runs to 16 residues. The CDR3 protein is CASSPPGLASTDTQYF. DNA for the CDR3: TGTGCCAGCTCACCTCCGGGACTAGCGTCCACAGATACGCAGTATTTT. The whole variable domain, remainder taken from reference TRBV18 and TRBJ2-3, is NAGVMQNPRHLVRRRGQEARLRCSPMKGHSHVYWYRQLPEEGLKFMVYLQKENIIDESGMPKERFSAEFPKEGPSILRIQQVVRGDSAAYFCASSPPGLASTDTQYFGPGTRLTVL.

The CDR3 nucleotides are TGTGCCAGCAGCCCGCGGACTAGGGGAAATGAGCAGTTCTTC. Its translation: CASSPRTRGNEQFF. This chain joins TRBV4-2 and TRBJ2-1, with 7 bases that match TRBD2. The germline V gene has CDR1 LGHNA and CDR2 YNFKEQ. Trimming at V came to 4 bases and at J to 7 bases, leaving 7 bases not matched to a gene. This CDR3 region has 14 residues.

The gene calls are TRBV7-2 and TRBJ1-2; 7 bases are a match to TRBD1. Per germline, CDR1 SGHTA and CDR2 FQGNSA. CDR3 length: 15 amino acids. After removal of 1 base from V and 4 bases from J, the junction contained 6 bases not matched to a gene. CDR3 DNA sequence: TGTGCCAGCAGCTTAGGACAGGGCATGGTCTATGGCTACACCTTC. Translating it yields CASSLGQGMVYGYTF.

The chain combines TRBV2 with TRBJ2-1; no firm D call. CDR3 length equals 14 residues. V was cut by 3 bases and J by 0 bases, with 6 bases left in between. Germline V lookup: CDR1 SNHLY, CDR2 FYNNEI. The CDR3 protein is CASSDSSSYNEQFF. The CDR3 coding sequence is TGTGCCAGCAGTGACTCGAGCTCCTACAATGAGCAGTTCTTC.

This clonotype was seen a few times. DNA of the CDR3: TGTGCCAGCAGTTCCTGGGACAGCACTGAAGCTTTCTTT. Its protein product is CASSSWDSTEAFF. The chain combines TRBV27 with TRBJ1-1; TRBD1 matches 7 bases. V trimming: 4 bases; J trimming: 4 bases; junction bases outside the gene matches: 3. The CDR3 extends over 13 amino acids. CDR1 and CDR2 from the germline V gene are MNHEY and SMNVEV (reference sequence).

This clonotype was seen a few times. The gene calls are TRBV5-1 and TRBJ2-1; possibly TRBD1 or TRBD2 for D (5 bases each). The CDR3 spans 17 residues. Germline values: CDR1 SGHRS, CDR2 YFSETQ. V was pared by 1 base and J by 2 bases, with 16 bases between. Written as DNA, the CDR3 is TGCGCCAGCAGCTTGAACCCCGGGACGTCGACCTACAATGAGCAGTTCTTC. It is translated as CASSLNPGTSTYNEQFF.

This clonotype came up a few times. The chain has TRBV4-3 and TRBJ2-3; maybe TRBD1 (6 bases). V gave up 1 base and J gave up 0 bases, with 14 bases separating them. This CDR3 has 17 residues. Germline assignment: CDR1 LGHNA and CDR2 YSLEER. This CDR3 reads CASSQVQGRQSTDTQYF. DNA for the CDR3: TGCGCCAGCAGCCAAGTACAGGGAAGGCAGAGCACAGATACGCAGTATTTT.

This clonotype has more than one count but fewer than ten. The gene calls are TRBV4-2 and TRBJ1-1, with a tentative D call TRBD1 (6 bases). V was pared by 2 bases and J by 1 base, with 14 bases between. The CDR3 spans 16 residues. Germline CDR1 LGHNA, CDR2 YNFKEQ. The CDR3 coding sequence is TGTGCCAGCAGCCAATTTAAAGGCAGGGGGAACACTGAAGCTTTCTTT. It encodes CASSQFKGRGNTEAFF.